This TCR beta chain was captured by sequencing in a study of T cell changes during pregnancy in multiple sclerosis. V trimming: 1 base; J trimming: 8 bases; junction bases outside the gene matches: 5. The CDR3 runs 15 residues. Germline V gene sequence: CDR1 LNHNV, CDR2 YYDKDF (reference sequence). The table came from immunoSEQ multiplex PCR; TCRdb's copy has only in-frame clones and leaves some out. The sample contains about 42,000 clones, about 85% of which appear only once. The chain links TRBV15 to TRBJ1-4, with TRBD1 matching 9 bases. Source: CD4+ T cells from peripheral blood mononuclear cells, taken before pregnancy. The TCR originated in a female donor with multiple sclerosis, enrolled in a pregnancy study. CDR3 nucleotide sequence: TGTGCCACCAGCAGAGTGGGACAGGGAAACGAAAAACTGTTTTTT. Translation: CATSRVGQGNEKLFF.